The clone carrying this T cell receptor beta chain was counted many times. This specimen belongs to a study of T-cell reconstitution after alpha-beta-depleted transplantation in children. Unique molecular identifiers tagged the TCRbeta library. One entry per CDR3 protein, called by TCRdb with MiXCR from the PCR reads. Of hundreds of thousands of distinct CDR3 sequences listed, roughly 17% are singletons. The junction had 11 bases not matched to a gene; V was cut back by 3 bases and J by 6 bases. The CDR3 totals 16 residues. CDR1 DFQATT and CDR2 SNEGSKA come from the germline V gene (reference sequence).

The V call is TRBV20-1, the J call TRBJ1-4; 9 bases align to TRBD1. The TCR sequence derives from a human donor who donated a stem cell graft to a child with acute myeloid leukemia. The sample in question was PBMCs from the stem cell graft donor, obtained from the stem cell graft. DNA for the CDR3: TGCAGTGCTAGGTGGTACAGGGGGCGCATGGATGAAAAACTGTTTTTT. It yields the protein CSARWYRGRMDEKLFF.